The clone carrying this T cell receptor (beta chain) was detected ten times or more. Its antigen is unknown. Germline V CDR1 and CDR2: SGHTA, FQGNSA. The CDR3 has 15 amino acids. V lost 1 base, J lost 1 base, and 3 bases stayed unmatched. Synthesis of TCR cDNA relied on 5'RACE template switching, which attached a universal primer site and UMIs. TCRdb passed the 5' RACE reads through MiXCR, listing each CDR3 protein once. This sample has roughly 340,000 distinct CDR3 sequences, with 8.7% found just once. This entry belongs to a study of T cells after yellow fever vaccination. Study outcomes and limitations: Reappearance after the booster was observed for most primary-vaccination clones (roughly 97% CD4, over 75% CD8).

The clonotype comes from a man aged 18 to 30 who received the YFV17D yellow fever vaccine. Sample: PBMCs, taken on the day of the first yellow fever vaccination. The V call is TRBV7-2, the J call TRBJ2-5, with 7 bases identical to TRBD2. This chain's CDR3 is CASSLVGGGQETQYF. In DNA form, the CDR3 reads TGTGCCAGCAGCTTAGTTGGCGGGGGCCAAGAGACCCAGTACTTC.